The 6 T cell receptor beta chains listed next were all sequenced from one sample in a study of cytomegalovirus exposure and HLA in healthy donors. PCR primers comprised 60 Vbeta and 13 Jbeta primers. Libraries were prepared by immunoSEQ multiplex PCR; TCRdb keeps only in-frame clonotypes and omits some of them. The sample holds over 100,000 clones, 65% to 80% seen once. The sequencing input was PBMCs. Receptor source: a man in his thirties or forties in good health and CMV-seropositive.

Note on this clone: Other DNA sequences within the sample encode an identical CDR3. The CDR3 DNA follows: TGTGCCAGCAGTTCTCCGGGACAGGGAAACTATGGCTACACCTTC. This codes for CASSSPGQGNYGYTF. The chain has TRBV28 and TRBJ1-2; TRBD1 aligns across 9 bases. The germline V gene encodes CDR1 MDHEN and CDR2 SYDVKM. This CDR3 contains 15 residues. Germline trimming cut 4 bases from V and 2 bases from J; bases unmatched to any gene: 5.

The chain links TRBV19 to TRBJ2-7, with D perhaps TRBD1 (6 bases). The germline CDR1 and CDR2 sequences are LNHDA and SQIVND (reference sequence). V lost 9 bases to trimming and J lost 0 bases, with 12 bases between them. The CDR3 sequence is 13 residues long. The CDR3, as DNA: TGTGCCAGCGCCCGGGACACCTCCTACGAGCAGTACTTC. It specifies CASARDTSYEQYF.

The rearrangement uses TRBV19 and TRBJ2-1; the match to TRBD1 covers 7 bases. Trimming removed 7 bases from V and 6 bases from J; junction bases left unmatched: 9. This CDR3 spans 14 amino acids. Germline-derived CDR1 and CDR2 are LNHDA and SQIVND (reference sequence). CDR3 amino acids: CASTPRTGGNEQFF. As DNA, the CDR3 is TGTGCCAGTACCCCCCGGACAGGTGGCAATGAGCAGTTCTTC.

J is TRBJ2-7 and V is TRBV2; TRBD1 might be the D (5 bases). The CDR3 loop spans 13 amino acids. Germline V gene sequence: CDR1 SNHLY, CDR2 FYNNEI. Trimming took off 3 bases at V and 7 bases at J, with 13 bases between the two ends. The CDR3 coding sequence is TGTGCCAGCAGTGAGACAGAATTATATGAGCAGTACTTC. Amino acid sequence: CASSETELYEQYF.

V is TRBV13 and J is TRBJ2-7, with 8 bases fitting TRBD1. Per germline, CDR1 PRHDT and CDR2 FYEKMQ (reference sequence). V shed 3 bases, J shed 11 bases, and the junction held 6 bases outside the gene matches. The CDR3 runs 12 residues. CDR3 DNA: TGTGCCAGCAGCTTGGGGACAGGATGGGAGTACTTC. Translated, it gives CASSLGTGWEYF.

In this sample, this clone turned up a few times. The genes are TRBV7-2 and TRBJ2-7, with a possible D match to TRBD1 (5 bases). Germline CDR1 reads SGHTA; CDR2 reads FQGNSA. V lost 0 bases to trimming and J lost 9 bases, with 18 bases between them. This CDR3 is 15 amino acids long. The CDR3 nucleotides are TGTGCCAGCAGCTTAGCGCGTTGGTCCCCCCAGGGGCAGTACTTC. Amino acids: CASSLARWSPQGQYF.